This TCR beta chain came from a study of metastatic and nonmetastatic thyroid tumors. Study as a whole: Samples came from malignant and benign thyroid patients, and repertoires were compared across blood and tumor or nodule tissue.

A note on this clone: Its antigen remains unidentified. One junction end disagrees with the germline gene, perhaps due to a read error.

In the original workflow: A papillary thyroid cancer distant-metastasis classifier was built from CDR3 differences across clinicopathological groups. TCRdb used MiXCR to call clones anew from the PCR reads. TCRdb, not the original authors, processed these V and J calls. This sample has around 8,000 clones, with about 26% found just once. Study-level findings and limits: When malignant thyroid tumors were compared with benign nodules, TCR beta diversity was reportedly significantly higher in the malignant tumors. This held in both blood and tumor samples.

Patients underwent thyroid surgery, and none had received any treatment before it. Material for sequencing was adjacent normal tissue. This clonotype was sampled from a female donor with papillary thyroid cancer or a benign thyroid nodule (not recorded which). Some clones in this sample may be carry-over from other donors' samples.

The CDR3 spells CASIYGSLYSYEQYF. In DNA, the CDR3 is TGTGCCAGCATTTACGGCAGTCTTTACTCCTACGAGCAGTACTTC. The chain joins TRBV6-2 or TRBV6-3 to TRBJ2-7; D call uncertain. This CDR3 region has 15 residues. The germline gives CDR1 MNHEY, CDR2 SVGEGT.